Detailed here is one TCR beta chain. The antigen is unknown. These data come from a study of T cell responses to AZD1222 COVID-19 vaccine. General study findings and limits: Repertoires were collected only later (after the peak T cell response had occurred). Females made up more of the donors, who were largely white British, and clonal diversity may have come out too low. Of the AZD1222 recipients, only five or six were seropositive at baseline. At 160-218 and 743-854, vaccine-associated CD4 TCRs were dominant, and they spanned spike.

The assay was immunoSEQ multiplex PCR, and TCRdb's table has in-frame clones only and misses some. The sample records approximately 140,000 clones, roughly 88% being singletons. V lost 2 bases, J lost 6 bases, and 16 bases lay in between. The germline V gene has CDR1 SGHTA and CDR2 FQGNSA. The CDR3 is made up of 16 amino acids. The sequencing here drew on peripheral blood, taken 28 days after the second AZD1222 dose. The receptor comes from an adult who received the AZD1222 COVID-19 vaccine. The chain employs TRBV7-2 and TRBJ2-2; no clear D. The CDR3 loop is CASSLRRVEISGELFF. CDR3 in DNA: TGTGCCAGCAGCTTAAGAAGGGTAGAAATATCCGGGGAGCTGTTTTTT. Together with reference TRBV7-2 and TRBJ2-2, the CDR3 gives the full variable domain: GAGVSQSPSNKVTEKGKDVELRCDPISGHTALYWYRQSLGQGLEFLIYFQGNSAPDKSGLPSDRFSAERTGGSVSTLTIQRTQQEDSAVYLCASSLRRVEISGELFFGEGSRLTVL.